This entry concerns a single T cell receptor beta chain. This sample stems from a study of blood T cell repertoires in COVID-19. Study-wide context: Whether acute or convalescent, the COVID-19 samples came from the United States, Italy and Spain.

V shed 6 bases, J shed 3 bases, and the junction held 4 bases outside the gene matches. The CDR3 consists of 14 residues. CDR1 is SNHLY and CDR2 is FYNNEI in the germline V gene. TCRdb's copy holds only in-frame clones and misses some; the assay was immunoSEQ multiplex PCR. Here the sample spans hundreds of thousands of clones, 70% to 90% being singletons. Sequenced sample: peripheral blood. The sequence was obtained from a woman aged 50 to 60 with active or convalescent COVID-19. The chain has TRBV2 and TRBJ2-1; 8 positions agree with TRBD1. CDR3 sequence: CASSGQGSYNEQFF. The DNA of the CDR3 is TGTGCCAGCAGCGGACAGGGAAGCTACAATGAGCAGTTCTTC. The full variable domain, with the rest looked up from reference TRBV2 and TRBJ2-1, is EPEVTQTPSHQVTQMGQEVILRCVPISNHLYFYWYRQILGQKVEFLVSFYNNEISEKSEIFDDQFSVERPDGSNFTLKIRSTKLEDSAMYFCASSGQGSYNEQFFGPGTRLTVL.